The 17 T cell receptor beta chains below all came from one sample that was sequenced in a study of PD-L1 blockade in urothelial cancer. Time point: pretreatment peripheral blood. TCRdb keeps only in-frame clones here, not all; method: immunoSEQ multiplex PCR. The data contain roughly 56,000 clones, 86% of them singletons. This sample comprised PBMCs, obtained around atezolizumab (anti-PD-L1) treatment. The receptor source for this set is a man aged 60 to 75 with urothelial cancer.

CDR3 nucleotides: TGTGCCAGCAGCCAACTATACCTAGCGGGGGGGCCTAACCTCACTAGCACAGATACGCAGTATTTT. It yields the protein CASSQLYLAGGPNLTSTDTQYF. This sequence joins TRBV4-2 and TRBJ2-3, with TRBD2 matching over 12 bases. Unmatched junction bases numbered 18, after V lost 2 bases and J lost 0 bases. Germline lookup yields CDR1 LGHNA and CDR2 YNFKEQ. The CDR3 consists of 22 residues.

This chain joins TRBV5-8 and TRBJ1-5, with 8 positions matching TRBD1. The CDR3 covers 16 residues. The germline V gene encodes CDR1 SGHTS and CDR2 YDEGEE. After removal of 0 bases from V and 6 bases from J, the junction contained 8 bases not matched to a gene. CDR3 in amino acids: CASSLAQGAFPQPQHF. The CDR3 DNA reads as TGTGCCAGCAGCTTGGCCCAGGGGGCCTTTCCTCAGCCCCAGCATTTT. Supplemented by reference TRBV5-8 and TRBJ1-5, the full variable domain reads EAGVTQSPTHLIKTRGQQATLRCSPISGHTSVYWYQQALGLGLQFLLWYDEGEERNRGNFPPRFSGRQFPNYSSELNVNALELEDSALYLCASSLAQGAFPQPQHFGDGTRLSIL.

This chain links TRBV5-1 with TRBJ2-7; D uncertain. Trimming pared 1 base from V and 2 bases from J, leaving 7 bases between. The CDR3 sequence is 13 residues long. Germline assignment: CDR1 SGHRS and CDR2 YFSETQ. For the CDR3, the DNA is TGCGCCAGCAGCTTGAGAGTCGCCTACGAGCAGTACTTC. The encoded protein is CASSLRVAYEQYF.

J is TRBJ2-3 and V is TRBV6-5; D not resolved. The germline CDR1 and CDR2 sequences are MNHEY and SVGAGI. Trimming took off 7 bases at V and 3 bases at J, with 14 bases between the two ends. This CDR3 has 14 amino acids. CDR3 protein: CASTASRLTDTQYF. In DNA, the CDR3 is TGTGCCAGCACCGCTAGTCGTCTGACAGATACGCAGTATTTT.

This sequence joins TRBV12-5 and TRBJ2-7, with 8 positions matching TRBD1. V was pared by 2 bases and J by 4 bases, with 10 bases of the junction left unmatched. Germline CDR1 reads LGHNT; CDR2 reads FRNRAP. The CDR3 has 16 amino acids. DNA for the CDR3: TGTGCTAGTGGTTTGCTCGGGACAGGCATATTTTACGAGCAGTACTTC. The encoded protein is CASGLLGTGIFYEQYF.

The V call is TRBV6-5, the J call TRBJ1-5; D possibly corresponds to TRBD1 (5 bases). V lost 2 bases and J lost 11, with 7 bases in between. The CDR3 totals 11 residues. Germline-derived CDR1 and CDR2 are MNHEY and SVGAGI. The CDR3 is CASSYQGAQHF. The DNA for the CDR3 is TGTGCCAGCAGTTACCAAGGGGCCCAGCATTTT.

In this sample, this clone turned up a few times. The CDR3 DNA reads as TGTGCCAGCAGCCTCCGGACAGGCTATAGCAATCAGCCCCAGCATTTT. Translation gives CASSLRTGYSNQPQHF. The chain joins TRBV7-8 to TRBJ1-5; 7 positions agree with TRBD1. V shed 5 bases and J 0 bases; nucleotides not matched to a gene: 7. The CDR3 totals 16 residues. The germline V gene has CDR1 SGHVS and CDR2 FQNEAQ.

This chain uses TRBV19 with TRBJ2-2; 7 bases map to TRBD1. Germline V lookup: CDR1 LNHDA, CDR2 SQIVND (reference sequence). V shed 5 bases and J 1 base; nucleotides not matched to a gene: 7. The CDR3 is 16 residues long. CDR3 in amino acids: CASSAGDSLNTGELFF. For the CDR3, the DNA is TGTGCCAGTAGTGCCGGGGACAGCTTGAACACCGGGGAGCTGTTTTTT. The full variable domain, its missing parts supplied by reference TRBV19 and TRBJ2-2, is DGGITQSPKYLFRKEGQNVTLSCEQNLNHDAMYWYRQDPGQGLRLIYYSQIVNDFQKGDIAEGYSVSREKKESFPLTVTSAQKNPTAFYLCASSAGDSLNTGELFFGEGSRLTVL.

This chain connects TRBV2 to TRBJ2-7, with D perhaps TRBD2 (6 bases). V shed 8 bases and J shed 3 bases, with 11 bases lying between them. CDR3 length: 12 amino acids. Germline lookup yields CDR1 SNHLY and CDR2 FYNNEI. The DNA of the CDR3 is TGTGCCAGCGGCGGGACGCGCTACGAGCAGTACTTC. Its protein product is CASGGTRYEQYF.

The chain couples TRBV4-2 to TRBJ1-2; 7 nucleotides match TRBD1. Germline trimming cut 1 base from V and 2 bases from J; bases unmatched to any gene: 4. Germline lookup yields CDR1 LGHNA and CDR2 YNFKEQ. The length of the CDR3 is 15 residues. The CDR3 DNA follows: TGTGCCAGCAGCCAAGCCCTGGGACAGAACTATGGCTACACCTTC. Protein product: CASSQALGQNYGYTF.

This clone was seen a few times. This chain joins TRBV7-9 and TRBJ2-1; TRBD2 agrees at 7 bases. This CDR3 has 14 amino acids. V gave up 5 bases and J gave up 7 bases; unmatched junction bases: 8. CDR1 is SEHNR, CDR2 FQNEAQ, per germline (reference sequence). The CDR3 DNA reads TGTGCCAGCAGCCTAGAGGGGACTACTAATGAGCAGTTCTTC. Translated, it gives CASSLEGTTNEQFF.

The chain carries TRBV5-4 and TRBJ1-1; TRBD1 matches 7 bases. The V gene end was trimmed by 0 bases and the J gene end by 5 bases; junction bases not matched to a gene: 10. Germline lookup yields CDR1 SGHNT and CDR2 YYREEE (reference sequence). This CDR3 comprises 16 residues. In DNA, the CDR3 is TGTGCCAGCAGCTTGGAGCGGAGGACAGGAATTACTGAAGCTTTCTTT. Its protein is CASSLERRTGITEAFF.

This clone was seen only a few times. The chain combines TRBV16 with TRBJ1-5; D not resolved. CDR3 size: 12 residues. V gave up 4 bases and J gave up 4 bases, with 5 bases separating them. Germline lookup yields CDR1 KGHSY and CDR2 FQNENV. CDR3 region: CASSPENQPQHF. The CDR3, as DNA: TGTGCCAGCAGCCCTGAGAATCAGCCCCAGCATTTT.

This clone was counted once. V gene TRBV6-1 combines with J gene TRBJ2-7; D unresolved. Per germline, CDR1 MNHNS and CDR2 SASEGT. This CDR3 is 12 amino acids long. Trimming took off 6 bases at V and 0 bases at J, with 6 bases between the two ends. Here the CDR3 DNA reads TGTGCCAGCAGAGACATCTCCTACGAGCAGTACTTC. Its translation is CASRDISYEQYF.

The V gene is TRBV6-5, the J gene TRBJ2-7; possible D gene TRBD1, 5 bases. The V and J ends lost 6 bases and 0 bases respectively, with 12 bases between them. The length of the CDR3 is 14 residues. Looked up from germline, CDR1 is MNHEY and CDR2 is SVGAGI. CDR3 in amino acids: CASSKGLSSYEQYF. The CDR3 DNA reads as TGTGCCAGCAGCAAGGGGCTTTCCTCCTACGAGCAGTACTTC.

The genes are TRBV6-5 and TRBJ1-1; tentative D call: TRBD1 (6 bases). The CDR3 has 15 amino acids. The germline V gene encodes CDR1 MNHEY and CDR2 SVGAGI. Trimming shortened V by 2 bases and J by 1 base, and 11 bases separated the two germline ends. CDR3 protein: CASSYIPGANTEAFF. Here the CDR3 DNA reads TGTGCCAGCAGTTACATTCCAGGGGCGAACACTGAAGCTTTCTTT.

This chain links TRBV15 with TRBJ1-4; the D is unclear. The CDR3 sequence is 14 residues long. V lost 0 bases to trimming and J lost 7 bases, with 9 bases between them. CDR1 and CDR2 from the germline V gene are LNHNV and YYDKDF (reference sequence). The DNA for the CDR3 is TGTGCCACCAGCAGAGATCGGCGGGTTGAAAAACTGTTTTTT. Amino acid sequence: CATSRDRRVEKLFF.